A single sample gave rise to the 7 T cell receptor beta chains below, sequenced in a study of shared clonotypes between healthy human individuals. Assay used: immunoSEQ multiplex PCR; TCRdb lists only in-frame clones, some missing. The profile shows some 2 million clones, about 94% of them singletons. It was CD45RO-negative cells, positively selected for CCR7, that made up naive CD8 cells, with terminally differentiated effector memory CD45RA+ cells excluded. The sequencing sample was made of naive CD8+ T cells sorted from blood. These receptors were taken from a man aged 18 to 30 in good health.

Concerning this clone itself: Other DNA sequences in the sample encode the same CDR3. The chain couples TRBV29-1 to TRBJ2-7, with D uncertain. The CDR3 has 11 amino acids. CDR1 is SQVTM and CDR2 is ANQGSEA in the germline V gene. V was trimmed by 1 base and J by 4 bases, leaving 5 bases between them. The CDR3 region has the DNA TGCAGCGTTGAAGGAGATTACGAGCAGTACTTC. It is translated as CSVEGDYEQYF.

V gene TRBV7-9 combines with J gene TRBJ1-6; a weak D match, TRBD1 (5 bases). The CDR3 is 15 amino acids. The V end was cut by 1 base, the J end by 8 bases, with 12 bases between. Germline V CDR1 and CDR2: SEHNR, FQNEAQ (reference sequence). The CDR3, as DNA: TGTGCCAGCAGCTTAGACTGGGGCTGGGATTCACCCCTCCACTTT. Protein product: CASSLDWGWDSPLHF.

As concerns this clone: Additional DNA sequences in this sample encode the identical CDR3. This chain links TRBV4-1 with TRBJ2-7; the D call may be TRBD1 or TRBD2 (5 bases each). Germline CDR1 reads MGHRA; CDR2 reads YSYEKL. The CDR3 length is 15 residues. V was trimmed by 0 bases and J by 1 base, leaving 10 bases between them. The CDR3 sequence: CASSQDAGTSYEQYF. The DNA of the CDR3 is TGCGCCAGCAGCCAAGACGCCGGGACGTCCTACGAGCAGTACTTC.

V and J are TRBV4-3 and TRBJ1-1, with D possibly being TRBD1 (6 bases). Deletions cut 0 bases from V and 6 bases from J, with 20 bases between. Germline V gives CDR1 LGHNA, CDR2 YSLEER. The CDR3 runs 17 residues. CDR3 in amino acids: CASSQDLRGFGGPEAFF. CDR3 coding DNA: TGCGCCAGCAGCCAAGATTTAAGAGGATTCGGGGGGCCTGAAGCTTTCTTT.

V is TRBV28 and J is TRBJ1-4, with D tentatively TRBD1 (5 bases). Germline V gene data show CDR1 as MDHEN and CDR2 as SYDVKM. V lost 5 bases, J lost 5 bases, and 12 bases lay in between. CDR3 length: 14 residues. This chain's CDR3 is CASSRGTENEKLFF. DNA for the CDR3: TGTGCCAGCAGTCGCGGGACGGAGAATGAAAAACTGTTTTTT.

CDR3 in amino acids: CASSKGLAGVDEQFF. The CDR3 nucleotides read TGTGCCAGCAGTAAAGGACTAGCGGGAGTAGATGAGCAGTTCTTC. The chain employs TRBV2 and TRBJ2-1; the match to TRBD2 covers 13 bases. V trimming: 5 bases; J trimming: 8 bases; junction bases outside the gene matches: 6. Germline V gene sequence: CDR1 SNHLY, CDR2 FYNNEI. The CDR3 covers 15 residues.

CDR3 region: CAIQGGSTEAFF. The CDR3 DNA sequence: TGTGCCATCCAGGGGGGTAGCACTGAAGCTTTCTTT. The chain carries TRBV10-3 and TRBJ1-1; 7 bases match TRBD1. The CDR3 sequence is 12 residues long. V shed 8 bases and J 4 bases; nucleotides not matched to a gene: 4. From germline, CDR1 is ENHRY and CDR2 SYGVKD.